The 23 T cell receptor beta chains below come from one sample, sequenced in a study of control samples from healthy donors and cancer patients (TCRdb year 2020). Library preparation used the immunoSEQ multiplex PCR assay. TCRdb carries this immuneACCESS record with in-frame sequences only. Its versions omit some clonotypes, under half of them owing to an unresolved V gene in the studies checked, with the rest unexplained. This sample lists fewer than 500,000 clones; over 75% were detected once. The ten largest clones add up to around 6.4% of the sample. Sequencing was carried out using PBMCs. The source of these receptors is a man aged 40-49 years with head and neck cancer.

V gene TRBV5-1 combines with J gene TRBJ1-1; D unresolved. With 2 bases removed from V and 3 bases from J, the gap between germline ends came to 8 bases. CDR1 is SGHRS, CDR2 YFSETQ, per germline. The CDR3 totals 13 residues. CDR3 DNA: TGCGCCAGCAGCTTCAGTGCGGACACTGAAGCTTTCTTT. It yields the protein CASSFSADTEAFF. Together with reference TRBV5-1 and TRBJ1-1, the CDR3 gives the full variable domain: KAGVTQTPRYLIKTRGQQVTLSCSPISGHRSVSWYQQTPGQGLQFLFEYFSETQRNKGNFPGRFSGRQFSNSRSEMNVSTLELGDSALYLCASSFSADTEAFFGQGTRLTVV.

This chain joins TRBV9 and TRBJ2-1; D is undetermined. Germline loops: CDR1 SGDLS, CDR2 YYNGEE. Between the trimmed V and J ends, which lost 6 bases and 0 bases, there was a span of 13 bases. The CDR3 is 15 amino acids. The CDR3 loop is CASTPWGSSYNEQFF. CDR3 nucleotide sequence: TGTGCCAGCACCCCTTGGGGTAGCTCCTACAATGAGCAGTTCTTC. Together with reference TRBV9 and TRBJ2-1, the CDR3 gives the full variable domain: DSGVTQTPKHLITATGQRVTLRCSPRSGDLSVYWYQQSLDQGLQFLIQYYNGEERAKGNILERFSAQQFPDLHSELNLSSLELGDSALYFCASTPWGSSYNEQFFGPGTRLTVL.

The V and J genes are TRBV18 and TRBJ2-5; no clear D gene. This CDR3 has 14 amino acids. Germline V CDR1 and CDR2: KGHSH, LQKENI. The V end was cut by 3 bases, the J end by 7 bases, with 15 bases between. CDR3 coding DNA: TGTGCCAGCTCACCTCCAGGCGGAGTGGGGACCCAGTACTTC. Its protein product is CASSPPGGVGTQYF.

The rearrangement uses TRBV5-6 and TRBJ2-5, with 7 bases lining up with TRBD1. Looked up from germline, CDR1 is SGHDT and CDR2 is YYEEEE. The CDR3 spans 14 residues. With V trimmed by 2 bases and J by 3 bases, 4 bases remained unmatched. CDR3 region: CASSFQGVKETQYF. In DNA, the CDR3 is TGTGCCAGCAGCTTTCAGGGGGTTAAAGAGACCCAGTACTTC.

This rearrangement joins TRBV5-1 to TRBJ2-5, with 10 bases lining up with TRBD1. The V gene end was trimmed by 0 bases and the J gene end by 7 bases; junction bases not matched to a gene: 9. This CDR3 contains 16 residues. In germline, CDR1 is SGHRS, CDR2 YFSETQ. In DNA, the CDR3 is TGCGCCAGCAGCTTGGGGGGCGACAGGGGGCGAGGGACCCAGTACTTC. Protein sequence: CASSLGGDRGRGTQYF. Complete variable domain (other parts from reference TRBV5-1 and TRBJ2-5): KAGVTQTPRYLIKTRGQQVTLSCSPISGHRSVSWYQQTPGQGLQFLFEYFSETQRNKGNFPGRFSGRQFSNSRSEMNVSTLELGDSALYLCASSLGGDRGRGTQYFGPGTRLLVL.

A single count supports this clone. The rearrangement links TRBV11-2 to TRBJ1-4, with D possibly being TRBD1 (5 bases). The CDR3 extends over 15 amino acids. Trimming cost V 4 bases and J 4 bases, with 13 bases left between them. Germline assignment: CDR1 SGHAT and CDR2 FQNNGV. CDR3 loop: CASSSGYGGNEKLFF. CDR3 nucleotide sequence: TGTGCCAGCAGCTCAGGGTACGGAGGTAATGAAAAACTGTTTTTT.

The chain employs TRBV12-3 or TRBV12-4 and TRBJ2-7; D ambiguous. V gave up 5 bases and J gave up 2 bases, with 10 bases separating them. This CDR3 contains 13 residues. The CDR3 DNA is TGTGCCAGCAGTACTGGGGTTCCCTACGAGCAGTACTTC. This encodes CASSTGVPYEQYF.

This chain connects TRBV7-2 to TRBJ2-7, with D maybe TRBD1 (7 bases). The CDR3 has 15 residues. V lost 5 bases and J lost 7, with 21 bases in between. From germline, CDR1 is SGHTA and CDR2 FQGNSA. Here the CDR3 DNA reads TGTGCCAGCAGCCAACAGGGGCAGGGACTTGGGGAGCAGTACTTC. This translates into CASSQQGQGLGEQYF. The full variable domain, with the rest looked up from reference TRBV7-2 and TRBJ2-7, is GAGVSQSPSNKVTEKGKDVELRCDPISGHTALYWYRQSLGQGLEFLIYFQGNSAPDKSGLPSDRFSAERTGGSVSTLTIQRTQQEDSAVYLCASSQQGQGLGEQYFGPGTRLTVT.

There are many counts of this clone. The chain couples TRBV6-1 to TRBJ1-3; no reliable D call. This CDR3 is 15 amino acids long. Germline V gene sequence: CDR1 MNHNS, CDR2 SASEGT. V lost 0 bases and J 0 bases, leaving 6 bases between the germline ends. The CDR3 DNA reads TGTGCCAGCAGTGAAGCCTACTACTCTGGAAACACCATATATTTT. This gives the protein CASSEAYYSGNTIYF.

The V and J genes are TRBV6-2 or TRBV6-3 and TRBJ2-1; no clear D gene. The CDR3 is 14 residues long. V lost 3 bases and J lost 10, with 16 bases in between. CDR1 and CDR2 (germline): MNHEY, SVGEGT. CDR3 nucleotides: TGTGCCAGCAGTTATCTGGAAACCAAAATAGAGCAGTTCTTC. Its translation is CASSYLETKIEQFF.

The CDR3 DNA is TGTGCCAGCAGCTTGTCCGGGACAGGGGGCCTCGGCTACACCTTC. Translated: CASSLSGTGGLGYTF. This rearrangement joins TRBV5-4 to TRBJ1-2, with 12 bases lining up with TRBD1. CDR1 is SGHNT and CDR2 is YYREEE in the germline V gene (reference sequence). This CDR3 has 15 amino acids. Trimming at V came to 1 base and at J to 8 bases, leaving 6 bases not matched to a gene. Based on the CDR3 plus reference TRBV5-4 and TRBJ1-2, the full variable domain is ETGVTQSPTHLIKTRGQQVTLRCSSQSGHNTVSWYQQALGQGPQFIFQYYREEENGRGNFPPRFSGLQFPNYSSELNVNALELDDSALYLCASSLSGTGGLGYTFGSGTRLTVV.

The chain links TRBV7-2 to TRBJ2-5; possibly TRBD1 for D (6 bases). The CDR3 covers 14 residues. Trimming shortened V by 2 bases and J by 2 bases, and 9 bases separated the two germline ends. Germline V lookup: CDR1 SGHTA, CDR2 FQGNSA. CDR3 sequence reads: CASSLPGAQETQYF. The CDR3 DNA follows: TGTGCCAGCAGCTTACCAGGGGCACAAGAGACCCAGTACTTC.

V gene TRBV5-1 combines with J gene TRBJ2-4, with 8 bases matching TRBD1. This CDR3 spans 14 amino acids. Germline CDR1 and CDR2: SGHRS and YFSETQ. V was pared by 0 bases and J by 9 bases, with 5 bases of the junction left unmatched. In DNA form, the CDR3 reads TGCGCCAGCAGCTTGGGGACAGGGTCTTTCATTCAGTACTTC. Amino acids: CASSLGTGSFIQYF.

About this clone itself: Other DNA sequences in the same sample also yield this CDR3. The V and J genes are TRBV19 and TRBJ2-7, with 9 bases identical to TRBD1. With 5 bases clipped from V and 1 base from J, the junction kept 3 bases outside the gene matches. Germline values: CDR1 LNHDA, CDR2 SQIVND (reference sequence). The CDR3 is 14 amino acids. The CDR3, as DNA: TGTGCCAGTAGTCGACAGGGGGGGTCCTACGAGCAGTACTTC. Protein sequence: CASSRQGGSYEQYF.

The chain has TRBV7-2 and TRBJ2-7, with 8 bases fitting TRBD2. The CDR3 extends over 15 amino acids. Trimming took 0 bases from V and 2 from J; bases not matched to a gene: 3. The germline V gene encodes CDR1 SGHTA and CDR2 FQGNSA. CDR3 protein: CASSLAGLVPYEQYF. CDR3 sequence (DNA): TGTGCCAGCAGCTTAGCGGGACTAGTCCCCTACGAGCAGTACTTC.

This chain connects TRBV19 to TRBJ2-2, with 10 bases that match TRBD2. V lost 3 bases, J lost 7 bases, and 5 bases stayed unmatched. In germline, CDR1 is LNHDA, CDR2 SQIVND (reference sequence). The CDR3 length is 15 residues. The CDR3 loop is CASSMVLAGVGELFF. Here the CDR3 DNA reads TGTGCCAGTAGTATGGTCCTAGCGGGAGTCGGGGAGCTGTTTTTT.

On this clone itself: Germline is not matched at one junction end, which may reflect a read error. The rearrangement joins TRBV7-7 to TRBJ2-7; 12 positions match TRBD2. CDR1 is SSHAT and CDR2 is FNYEAQ in the germline V gene (reference sequence). This CDR3 is built from 13 residues. CDR3 in amino acids: CASSPGLAGEQYF. DNA of the CDR3: TGTGCTAGCAGCCCCGGACTAGCGGGGGAGCAGTACTTC.

This clone occurred a few times. The rearrangement uses TRBV7-9 and TRBJ2-7; 9 bases align to TRBD1. The CDR3 has 16 amino acids. With 1 base clipped from V and 2 bases from J, the junction kept 6 bases outside the gene matches. Germline V gene sequence: CDR1 SEHNR, CDR2 FQNEAQ (reference sequence). This chain's CDR3 is CASSLVHTGGTYEQYF. DNA of the CDR3: TGTGCCAGCAGCTTAGTGCACACAGGGGGCACCTACGAGCAGTACTTC.

The CDR3 DNA reads as TGTGCCAGCAGTTGGACAGAAAAGGCCGAGCAGTACTTC. Translated, it gives CASSWTEKAEQYF. The chain joins TRBV28 to TRBJ2-7; tentative D call: TRBD1 (6 bases). The length of the CDR3 is 13 residues. The V and J ends lost 4 bases and 6 bases respectively, with 13 bases between them. Germline loops: CDR1 MDHEN, CDR2 SYDVKM.

On this clone: Other nucleotide sequences from this sample produce the same CDR3. The chain has TRBV19 and TRBJ1-5; tentatively, D is TRBD1 (6 bases). Trimming cost V 5 bases and J 0 bases, with 11 bases left between them. The germline V gene has CDR1 LNHDA and CDR2 SQIVND (reference sequence). The CDR3 length is 15 residues. CDR3 region: CASSATGDSNQPQHF. The CDR3 nucleotides are TGTGCCAGTAGTGCGACAGGCGATAGCAATCAGCCCCAGCATTTT.

The chain is built from TRBV15 and TRBJ2-7; no clear D. The V end was cut by 0 bases, the J end by 0 bases, with 12 bases between. Germline V lookup: CDR1 LNHNV, CDR2 YYDKDF (reference sequence). This CDR3 has 16 residues. The CDR3 spells CATSRDQASSSYEQYF. The CDR3 DNA reads as TGTGCCACCAGCAGAGACCAAGCCTCGAGCTCCTACGAGCAGTACTTC.

The rearrangement uses TRBV5-1 and TRBJ2-3; 9 bases map to TRBD2. The germline gives CDR1 SGHRS, CDR2 YFSETQ. V lost 3 bases to trimming and J lost 1 base; unmatched junction nucleotides: 9. CDR3 length: 17 amino acids. The CDR3 here is CASSSGVSGSGTDTQYF. The CDR3 coding sequence is TGCGCCAGCAGCTCGGGTGTTAGCGGGAGTGGCACAGATACGCAGTATTTT.

J is TRBJ2-2 and V is TRBV7-2; 7 bases agree with TRBD2. CDR3 size: 16 residues. Germline V gene lookup returns CDR1 SGHTA and CDR2 FQGNSA. V lost 2 bases, J lost 5 bases, and 8 bases stayed unmatched. The CDR3 sequence is CASSLFAGVRTGELFF. As DNA, the CDR3 is TGTGCCAGCAGCTTATTCGCGGGAGTAAGAACCGGGGAGCTGTTTTTT.